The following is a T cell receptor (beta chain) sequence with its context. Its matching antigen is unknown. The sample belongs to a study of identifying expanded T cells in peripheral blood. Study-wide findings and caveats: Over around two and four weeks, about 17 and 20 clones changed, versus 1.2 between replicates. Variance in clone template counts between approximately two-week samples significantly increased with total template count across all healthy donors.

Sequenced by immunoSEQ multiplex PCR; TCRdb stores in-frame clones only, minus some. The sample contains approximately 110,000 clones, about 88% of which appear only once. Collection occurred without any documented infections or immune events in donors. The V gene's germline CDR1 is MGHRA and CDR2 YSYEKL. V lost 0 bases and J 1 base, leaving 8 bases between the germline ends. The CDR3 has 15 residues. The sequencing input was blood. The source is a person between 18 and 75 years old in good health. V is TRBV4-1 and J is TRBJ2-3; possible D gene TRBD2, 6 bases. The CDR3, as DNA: TGCGCCAGCAGCCAAGATTCTAGCGGCACAGATACGCAGTATTTT. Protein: CASSQDSSGTDTQYF.